This TCR beta chain was documented in a study of control samples from healthy donors and cancer patients. Profiling relied on immunoSEQ multiplex PCR, and the TCRdb table lists in-frame clones only, not all of them. Of 150,000 or so clones listed, over 90% are singletons. V was clipped by 3 bases and J by 1 base, with 13 bases between them. This CDR3 contains 15 residues. CDR1 is SGHDT and CDR2 is YYEEEE in the germline V gene. The receptor was derived from a man aged 50-59 years in good health. Sequenced: blood. This chain connects TRBV5-6 to TRBJ1-1, with D maybe TRBD1 (6 bases). The CDR3: CASSYQGQPNTEAFF. The DNA for the CDR3 is TGTGCCAGCAGCTACCAGGGGCAACCGAACACTGAAGCTTTCTTT. Full variable domain (rest looked up from reference TRBV5-6 and TRBJ1-1): DAGVTQSPTHLIKTRGQQVTLRCSPKSGHDTVSWYQQALGQGPQFIFQYYEEEERQRGNFPDRFSGHQFPNYSSELNVNALLLGDSALYLCASSYQGQPNTEAFFGQGTRLTVV.